What follows are 18 T cell receptor beta chains derived from one specimen sequenced in a study of blood T cell repertoires in COVID-19 (dated by TCRdb to 2019 to 2021). Receptor amplification or capture employed the immunoSEQ multiplex PCR assay. TCRdb stores this immuneACCESS table with in-frame sequences only. Part of the clones is absent; in the studies checked, under half of the shortfall reflects unresolved V genes, and no reason is known for the rest. The sample contains about 140,000 clones, under 90% of them found a single time. In total, the top ten clones hold roughly 8.2% of the sample. Sequencing was carried out using peripheral blood. The receptors derive from a human donor in a cohort sampled during active COVID-19.

The chain has TRBV7-7 and TRBJ2-5; TRBD1 matches 10 bases. This CDR3 has 15 amino acids. With V trimmed by 5 bases and J by 1 base, 4 bases remained unmatched. Germline CDR1 SSHAT, CDR2 FNYEAQ (reference sequence). The CDR3 coding sequence is TGTGCCAGCAGCAAGGGACAGGGGAGCCAAGAGACCCAGTACTTC. Translating gives CASSKGQGSQETQYF.

The CDR3: CASSYGADTNYGYTF. As DNA, the CDR3 is TGTGCCAGCAGTTACGGGGCAGATACTAACTATGGCTACACCTTC. The rearrangement uses TRBV6-5 and TRBJ1-2, with D possibly being TRBD1 (5 bases). The germline V and J ends were trimmed by 2 bases and 0 bases, with 10 bases remaining between them. Germline V gene lookup returns CDR1 MNHEY and CDR2 SVGAGI. This CDR3 region has 15 residues.

The chain joins TRBV10-3 to TRBJ1-2; D possibly corresponds to TRBD1 (6 bases). Trimming took off 2 bases at V and 0 bases at J, with 13 bases between the two ends. Germline CDR1 reads ENHRY; CDR2 reads SYGVKD. The CDR3 extends over 16 amino acids. The CDR3 protein is CAISEQTGPPNYGYTF. CDR3 sequence (DNA): TGTGCCATCAGTGAGCAGACAGGACCGCCTAACTATGGCTACACCTTC.

The V and J genes are TRBV4-3 and TRBJ2-7; weak D call: TRBD2 (6 bases). The CDR3 is 19 residues long. CDR1 and CDR2 (germline): LGHNA, YSLEER. The V end lost 0 bases, the J end lost 3 bases, and 24 bases lay between the germline ends. The CDR3 protein is CASSQDLTTFGDWYYEQYF. The CDR3, as DNA: TGCGCCAGCAGCCAAGATCTTACGACTTTCGGGGACTGGTACTACGAGCAGTACTTC.

V usage is TRBV7-7 and J usage is TRBJ2-5; D is undetermined. With 5 bases removed from V and 4 bases from J, the gap between germline ends came to 5 bases. Germline loops: CDR1 SSHAT, CDR2 FNYEAQ (reference sequence). This CDR3 has 11 residues. DNA of the CDR3: TGTGCCAGCAGCCCCGGAGAGACCCAGTACTTC. Translation gives CASSPGETQYF.

This clone was found a few times. This chain's CDR3 is CASSLAGVGEQYF. The CDR3 coding sequence is TGTGCCAGCAGCTTGGCCGGGGTTGGTGAGCAGTACTTC. The rearrangement links TRBV5-6 to TRBJ2-7, with a possible D match to TRBD2 (5 bases). There are 13 residues in the CDR3. Germline V lookup: CDR1 SGHDT, CDR2 YYEEEE. The ends were cut back, 0 bases at V and 7 bases at J, with 11 bases in the middle.

The rearrangement uses TRBV3-1 (or the pseudogene TRBV3-2) and TRBJ2-3; 8 bases are a match to TRBD2. With V trimmed by 4 bases and J by 6 bases, 3 bases remained unmatched. Germline CDR1 and CDR2: LGHDT and YNNKEL (reference sequence). The CDR3 has 13 residues. The CDR3 region has the DNA TGTGCCAGCAGCCCGGGAGGGTTGGATACGCAGTATTTT. Amino acid sequence: CASSPGGLDTQYF.

The genes are TRBV18 and TRBJ2-7, with 8 bases matching TRBD1. The CDR3 is 15 amino acids. The V and J ends lost 4 bases and 4 bases, in that order; junction bases with no gene match: 9. Germline CDR1 KGHSH, CDR2 LQKENI. CDR3 sequence (DNA): TGTGCCAGCTCACAACCGGGACAGGCTTCATACGAGCAGTACTTC. This translates into CASSQPGQASYEQYF.

V is TRBV28 and J is TRBJ1-5; TRBD1 might be the D (5 bases). The germline V gene has CDR1 MDHEN and CDR2 SYDVKM. The CDR3 is 15 residues long. Between the trimmed V and J ends, which lost 6 bases and 4 bases, there was a span of 16 bases. CDR3 bases: TGTGCCAGCAGGGGGGAGGACTCGAGGAATCAGCCCCAGCATTTT. Translation: CASRGEDSRNQPQHF.

The gene calls are TRBV6-5 and TRBJ1-1; 8 nucleotides line up with TRBD1. Germline CDR1 is MNHEY and CDR2 is SVGAGI. This CDR3 is built from 13 residues. The V segment lost 2 bases and the J segment 4 bases; nucleotides outside the gene matches: 0. The CDR3 sequence: CASSYTGGTEAFF. In nucleotides, the CDR3 is TGTGCCAGCAGTTACACAGGGGGCACTGAAGCTTTCTTT.

J is TRBJ2-5 and V is TRBV4-1, with TRBD1 as a possible D gene (5 bases). From germline, CDR1 is MGHRA and CDR2 YSYEKL. With 3 bases removed from V and 6 bases from J, the gap between germline ends came to 8 bases. CDR3 length: 12 residues. The CDR3 loop is CASSQDTKTQYF. The DNA for the CDR3 is TGCGCCAGCAGCCAGGACACGAAGACCCAGTACTTC.

V gene TRBV9 combines with J gene TRBJ1-4; 7 nucleotides align to TRBD1. J gave up 8 bases and V 4 bases, and 8 bases lay outside the gene matches. Germline values: CDR1 SGDLS, CDR2 YYNGEE. There are 14 residues in the CDR3. CDR3 protein: CASSPTGVGEKLFF. The CDR3 DNA reads TGTGCCAGCAGCCCAACAGGGGTTGGGGAAAAACTGTTTTTT.

The chain employs TRBV13 and TRBJ2-3; 8 positions agree with TRBD2. Trimming removed 5 bases from V and 0 bases from J; junction bases left unmatched: 10. The germline V gene encodes CDR1 PRHDT and CDR2 FYEKMQ (reference sequence). The CDR3 consists of 17 residues. CDR3 in DNA: TGTGCCAGCAGCAACTCCCTTAGCGGGACTAGCACAGATACGCAGTATTTT. Protein sequence: CASSNSLSGTSTDTQYF.

For the CDR3, the DNA is TGTGCCAGCAAAGGGACTAGCGGATACAATGAGCAGTTCTTC. Translated, it gives CASKGTSGYNEQFF. The rearrangement joins TRBV2 to TRBJ2-1; 11 bases fit TRBD2. The J segment lost 4 bases and the V segment lost 7 bases, leaving 3 bases of the junction unmatched. CDR1 is SNHLY and CDR2 is FYNNEI in the germline V gene. The CDR3 is 14 residues long. The whole variable domain, filled in from reference TRBV2 and TRBJ2-1, reads EPEVTQTPSHQVTQMGQEVILRCVPISNHLYFYWYRQILGQKVEFLVSFYNNEISEKSEIFDDQFSVERPDGSNFTLKIRSTKLEDSAMYFCASKGTSGYNEQFFGPGTRLTVL.

This chain connects TRBV11-1 to TRBJ2-7, with 10 positions matching TRBD1. With V trimmed by 1 base and J by 2 bases, 2 bases remained unmatched. The CDR3 runs 15 residues. The germline V gene has CDR1 SGHAT and CDR2 FQDESV (reference sequence). The DNA for the CDR3 is TGTGCCAGCAGCTTAGGACAGGGGGCCCCCTACGAGCAGTACTTC. Amino acids: CASSLGQGAPYEQYF.

The CDR3 spells CASRYGGTTYNEQFF. CDR3 sequence (DNA): TGTGCCAGCCGGTATGGGGGGACTACCTACAATGAGCAGTTCTTC. This sequence joins TRBV6-5 and TRBJ2-1; 7 bases align to TRBD2. V shed 8 bases, J shed 2 bases, and the junction held 9 bases outside the gene matches. The CDR3 contains 15 residues. Per the germline V gene, CDR1 is MNHEY and CDR2 is SVGAGI.

A note on this clone: Other nucleotide sequences from this sample produce the same CDR3. This chain uses TRBV7-6 with TRBJ2-7; 8 positions match TRBD2. This CDR3 region has 15 residues. J gave up 2 bases and V 1 base, and 4 bases lay outside the gene matches. CDR1 and CDR2 from the germline V gene are SGHVS and FNYEAQ. Written as DNA, the CDR3 is TGTGCCAGCAGCTTAGGTACTAGCGGAACCTACGAGCAGTACTTC. Its protein is CASSLGTSGTYEQYF.

DNA for the CDR3: TGTGCCAGCAGTTACCCACCAGGGACCTACGAGCAGTACTTC. Translated, it gives CASSYPPGTYEQYF. The chain is built from TRBV6-2 or TRBV6-3 and TRBJ2-7, with D maybe TRBD1 (5 bases). Trimming took 2 bases from V and 2 from J, leaving 10 bases between them. CDR1 MNHEY and CDR2 SVGEGT come from the germline V gene. The CDR3 consists of 14 residues.